This is a list of T cell receptor beta chains from one sample in a study of CD8 T cells in ankylosing spondylitis. A single record per CDR3 protein comes from TCRdb applying MiXCR to the 5' RACE reads. The data show about 300,000 distinct CDR3 sequences, around 10% seen once. Sample: blood, either unsorted or a sorted T cell fraction (not recorded which). Receptors originate from a female donor with ankylosing spondylitis or in good health (not recorded which). The CDR3 runs from the conserved cysteine through the conserved F or W. A D gene is named only where the DNA matches it firmly. Expanded clones are given a class, and other clones once, few, many or no size at all.

D	V	size	J	CDR3	DNA
.	TRBV28	many	TRBJ1-1	CASSSWTANTEAFF	TGTGCCAGCAGTTCGTGGACCGCGAACACTGAAGCTTTCTTT
.	TRBV5-1	once	TRBJ2-7	CASSLRDPSYEQYF	TGCGCCAGCAGCTTACGGGACCCATCCTACGAGCAGTACTTC
TRBD1	TRBV20-1	many	TRBJ1-2	CSASSITGTGAGYTF	TGCAGTGCTAGTTCTATTACCGGGACAGGAGCTGGCTACACCTTC
TRBD1	TRBV7-2	many	TRBJ1-6	CASSFQDRLNSPLHF	TGTGCCAGCAGCTTTCAGGACAGGTTAAATTCACCCCTCCACTTT
.	TRBV20-1	many	TRBJ1-6	CSARPPKGTNSPLHF	TGCAGTGCTAGACCCCCAAAGGGGACTAATTCACCCCTCCACTTT
.	TRBV4-2	many	TRBJ2-3	CASSQDALVSGTQYF	TGTGCCAGCAGCCAAGATGCACTAGTTTCAGGCACGCAGTATTTT
.	TRBV27	.	TRBJ1-1	CASSLQQFFMNTEAFF	TGTGCCAGCAGTCTTCAACAGTTTTTCATGAACACTGAAGCTTTCTTT
TRBD1	TRBV20-1	many	TRBJ2-2	CSARERGRGTTGELFF	TGCAGTGCTAGAGAGCGTGGCAGGGGGACCACCGGGGAGCTGTTTTTT
TRBD1	TRBV24-1	.	TRBJ1-2	CATSDSPGQETPYGYTF	TGTGCCACCAGTGATTCCCCGGGACAGGAGACACCTTATGGCTACACCTTC
.	TRBV18	.	TRBJ1-2	CASSPPDPNYGYTF	TGTGCCAGCTCACCACCTGATCCCAACTATGGCTACACCTTC
.	TRBV3-1	.	TRBJ2-4	CASRRVDIQYF	TGTGCCAGCCGGAGGGTGGACATTCAGTACTTC
TRBD2	TRBV5-6	many	TRBJ2-5	CASSSGLAVWETQYF	TGTGCCAGCAGCTCTGGACTAGCGGTGTGGGAGACCCAGTACTTC
.	TRBV20-1	.	TRBJ2-5	CSAPRDTSRETQYF	TGCAGTGCGCCCCGGGACACGTCCCGGGAGACCCAGTACTTC
.	TRBV20-1	many	TRBJ2-3	CSARENGDDTQYF	TGCAGTGCTAGAGAGAACGGGGATGATACGCAGTATTTT
.	TRBV4-1	.	TRBJ2-1	CASSQRLFREQFF	TGCGCCAGCAGCCAAAGACTCTTTAGAGAGCAGTTCTTC
.	TRBV9	many	TRBJ1-2	CASSASQGGDGYTF	TGTGCCAGCAGCGCCTCACAGGGAGGGGATGGCTACACCTTC
.	TRBV28	many	TRBJ1-5	CASSLTASNQPQHF	TGTGCCAGCAGTTTGACGGCGAGCAATCAGCCCCAGCATTTT
TRBD1	TRBV3-1	.	TRBJ1-1	CASKDVTGGVGNTEAFF	TGTGCCAGCAAAGATGTTACAGGGGGCGTGGGGAACACTGAAGCTTTCTTT
.	TRBV27	few	TRBJ1-6	CASSLGSSSYNSPLHF	TGTGCCAGCAGTTTGGGGTCGAGCTCCTATAATTCACCCCTCCACTTT
TRBD1	TRBV30	.	TRBJ1-2	CAGTGTTYGYTF	TGTGCCGGGACAGGGACTACCTATGGCTACACCTTC
.	TRBV5-1	.	TRBJ2-5	CASSLDPMTAQETQYF	TGCGCCAGCAGCTTGGACCCCATGACAGCCCAAGAGACCCAGTACTTC
TRBD1	TRBV2	many	TRBJ1-4	CASSERGPTNEKLFF	TGTGCCAGCAGTGAGAGGGGGCCAACTAATGAAAAACTGTTTTTT
.	TRBV12-3/TRBV12-4	many	TRBJ2-1	CASKLTSENEQFF	TGTGCCAGCAAGCTTACGTCGGAGAATGAGCAGTTCTTC
.	TRBV20-1	few	TRBJ1-2	CSARGAGSPPGYTF	TGCAGTGCTAGAGGAGCGGGGAGCCCCCCTGGCTACACCTTC
TRBD2	TRBV12-3/TRBV12-4	few	TRBJ2-5	CASSYLAGGLFRETQYF	TGTGCCAGCAGTTACCTGGCGGGGGGGCTGTTCAGAGAGACCCAGTACTTC
.	TRBV7-2	many	TRBJ2-7	CASSMSYEQYF	TGTGCCAGCAGCATGTCCTACGAGCAGTACTTC
.	TRBV5-1	.	TRBJ2-6	CASSQPLRGNTGANVLTF	TGCGCCAGCAGCCAGCCCCTAAGAGGAAATACTGGGGCCAACGTCCTGACTTTC
.	TRBV19	many	TRBJ1-5	CASRDARIGPHQPQHF	TGTGCCAGTAGGGACGCCCGGATCGGTCCTCATCAGCCCCAGCATTTT
.	TRBV12-3/TRBV12-4	.	TRBJ2-7	CASSTQGGIEYF	TGTGCCAGCAGTACCCAGGGGGGCATCGAGTACTTC
.	TRBV20-1	many	TRBJ2-5	CSAPLARGETQYF	TGCAGTGCTCCTCTAGCGAGAGGAGAGACCCAGTACTTC
TRBD1	TRBV10-1	many	TRBJ1-2	CASSETGGGYTF	TGCGCCAGCAGTGAGACAGGGGGAGGCTACACCTTC
.	TRBV20-1	many	TRBJ1-5	CSASAGNINQPQHF	TGCAGTGCTAGTGCAGGGAATATCAATCAGCCCCAGCATTTT
.	TRBV6-5	many	TRBJ1-1	CASSYSAVRIEAFF	TGTGCCAGCAGTTACTCAGCTGTCAGGATTGAAGCTTTCTTT
.	TRBV5-1	.	TRBJ2-7	CTSSSGLTGDNNEQYF	TGCACCAGCAGCTCCGGACTAACGGGGGACAACAACGAGCAGTACTTC
.	TRBV23-1	.	TRBJ2-7	CASSRNEQYF	TGCGCCAGCAGTCGCAACGAGCAGTACTTC
.	TRBV20-1	many	TRBJ2-7	CSATVAVGPYEQYF	TGCAGTGCTACAGTAGCGGTGGGGCCCTACGAGCAGTACTTC
.	TRBV5-1	many	TRBJ1-2	CASSLEARENYGYTF	TGCGCCAGCAGCTTGGAGGCCAGGGAGAACTATGGCTACACCTTC
.	TRBV20-1	few	TRBJ1-2	CSARDSKRANYGYTF	TGCAGTGCTAGAGATTCCAAGCGGGCTAACTATGGCTACACCTTC
.	TRBV11-2	.	TRBJ2-5	CASSLDGGLGETQYF	TGTGCCAGCAGCTTAGATGGGGGCCTGGGAGAGACCCAGTACTTC
.	TRBV27	many	TRBJ2-3	CASRFGSGVITSTDTQYF	TGTGCCAGCAGGTTTGGCAGCGGAGTCATTACTAGCACAGATACGCAGTATTTT
TRBD2	TRBV11-2	few	TRBJ2-4	CASSFDWAGTSRYIQYF	TGTGCCAGCAGCTTTGATTGGGCCGGGACTAGCCGGTACATTCAGTACTTC
.	TRBV24-1	.	TRBJ2-1	CATSYRHNEQFF	TGTGCCACCAGTTATAGACACAATGAGCAGTTCTTC
.	TRBV7-2	many	TRBJ2-1	CASSLDRGSYNEQFF	TGTGCCAGCAGCTTGGATAGGGGCTCCTACAATGAGCAGTTCTTC
.	TRBV5-5	many	TRBJ1-1	CASRQTHTEAFF	TGTGCCAGCAGGCAGACACACACTGAAGCTTTCTTT
.	TRBV20-1	many	TRBJ2-7	CSAPDLQATYEQYF	TGCAGTGCCCCTGACCTACAGGCCACCTACGAGCAGTACTTC
.	TRBV21-1	.	TRBJ2-7	CASTGTHRVYF	TGTGCCAGCACCGGGACCCACAGGGTGTACTTC
TRBD1	TRBV5-1	many	TRBJ1-2	CASSIQGARGYTF	TGCGCCAGCAGCATACAGGGGGCTCGAGGCTACACCTTC
.	TRBV29-1	few	TRBJ1-1	CSVEDNSIMNTEAFF	TGCAGCGTTGAAGATAATTCGATCATGAACACTGAAGCTTTCTTT
TRBD1	TRBV6-1	many	TRBJ2-3	CASTVTGGTDTQYF	TGTGCCAGCACCGTGACAGGGGGCACAGATACGCAGTATTTT
.	TRBV6-1	many	TRBJ1-1	CASRLQQGLTEAFF	TGTGCCAGCAGGCTTCAGCAGGGGTTAACTGAAGCTTTCTTT
.	TRBV28	.	TRBJ1-1	CASFRQRAFF	TGTGCCAGCTTCCGACAGCGAGCTTTCTTT
.	TRBV5-1	many	TRBJ2-3	CASSLGIRGPTDTQYF	TGCGCCAGCAGCTTGGGAATCAGGGGACCCACAGATACGCAGTATTTT
TRBD1	TRBV5-1	.	TRBJ1-1	CASSPRGRYTEAFF	TGCGCCAGCAGTCCCAGGGGGCGGTACACTGAAGCTTTCTTT
TRBD2	TRBV20-1	many	TRBJ2-3	CSARDLAGSTDTQYF	TGCAGTGCTAGAGATCTAGCGGGAAGCACAGATACGCAGTATTTT
.	TRBV12-3/TRBV12-4	.	TRBJ1-1	CASSLVQNTEAFF	TGTGCCAGCAGTTTAGTACAGAACACTGAAGCTTTCTTT